This TCR beta chain was identified during a study of CD8 T cells in Susac syndrome. This CDR3 is built from 15 residues. Germline V gene sequence: CDR1 DFQATT, CDR2 SNEGSKA (reference sequence). V shed 3 bases, J shed 4 bases, and the junction held 7 bases outside the gene matches. Random hexamers were used to reverse transcribe the RNA input (about 0.45 to 1 ug). TCRdb passed the immunoSEQ multiplex PCR reads through MiXCR, listing each CDR3 protein once. The table includes approximately 210,000 distinct CDR3 sequences, 85% to 95% detected once. Sample: CD4+ T cells from PBMCs. The receptor was isolated from a human donor with Susac syndrome. The chain combines TRBV20-1 with TRBJ2-1; 9 nucleotides align to TRBD2. Here the CDR3 reads CSARDATSGYNEQFF. CDR3 nucleotides: TGCAGTGCTAGGGACGCCACTAGCGGGTACAATGAGCAGTTCTTC.